A selection of T cell receptor beta chains follows, all from one sample in a study of blood T cells in healthy people across ages. TCRdb processed the 5' RACE reads anew with MiXCR; each CDR3 protein has one entry. Altogether some 1.6 million distinct CDR3 sequences are present, roughly 32% being singletons, with the ten largest covering around 11%. The sequencing input was blood. These receptors came from a woman aged 25 to 39 in good health. The CDR3 runs from the conserved cysteine through the conserved F or W. Fields, in order: CDR3 length, V gene, J gene, CDR3 protein.

17	TRBV10-3	TRBJ2-2	CAISEPEAGVGTGELFF
15	TRBV7-9	TRBJ2-3	CASSPRSPERDTQYF
14	TRBV28	TRBJ1-1	CASRQGQGRTEAFF
14	TRBV10-3	TRBJ2-7	CAISGGAGVNEQYF
14	TRBV6-6	TRBJ2-2	CASSYSFVSGELFF
15	TRBV6-6	TRBJ1-5	CASSPTDRNNQPQHF
13	TRBV27	TRBJ2-7	CASRYRGLFKQYF
15	TRBV7-2	TRBJ2-7	CASSPMDRGLYEQYF
15	TRBV3-1	TRBJ1-6	CASSQGAAGYSPLHF
14	TRBV27	TRBJ2-5	CASRLWGRQETQYF
13	TRBV6-1	TRBJ2-3	CASRLASIDTQYF
16	TRBV7-2	TRBJ2-1	CASSFSSGRDNNEQFF
14	TRBV27	TRBJ2-4	CASSLILTKNIQYF
17	TRBV14	TRBJ2-5	CASSSFPGQGGGETQYF
14	TRBV19	TRBJ2-7	CASSISPLVNEQYF
15	TRBV27	TRBJ2-7	CASSGLGGPIYEQYF
16	TRBV27	TRBJ2-7	CASSYPSCRATYEQYF
16	TRBV27	TRBJ2-1	CASSPETSGSYNEQFF
14	TRBV30	TRBJ2-7	CAWSVLREGGEQYF
15	TRBV6-6	TRBJ2-7	CTSTQGALGSYEQYF
14	TRBV20-1	TRBJ1-2	CSAPRLQGSNGYTF
13	TRBV6-1	TRBJ2-7	CASSGGFWNKQYF
15	TRBV20-1	TRBJ2-1	CSVSPPGQGYNEQFF
15	TRBV20-1	TRBJ2-1	CSAREAGQTYNEQFF
16	TRBV20-1	TRBJ2-3	CSARDLAGETTDTQYF
12	TRBV29-1	TRBJ2-5	CSVTQGTETQYF
15	TRBV20-1	TRBJ2-1	CSATTETGEGNEQFF
15	TRBV2	TRBJ2-2	CASSDWPANTGELFF
14	TRBV20-1	TRBJ2-5	CSARALAGGETQYF
15	TRBV2	TRBJ2-7	CASIPTGGASYEQYF
16	TRBV10-1	TRBJ2-1	CASRVAGRLSYDEQFF
13	TRBV5-5	TRBJ2-1	CASSLSLAHEQFF
16	TRBV4-2	TRBJ2-1	CASSQDGTSGYNEQFF
15	TRBV3-1	TRBJ1-2	CASSPGHRRNYGYTF
17	TRBV5-1	TRBJ1-1	CASSPWGGIRENTEAFF
16	TRBV28	TRBJ2-5	CASSSLAGWRQETQYF
14	TRBV6-5	TRBJ2-3	CASSSGPGADTQYF
16	TRBV7-2	TRBJ2-5	CASSLLIGTEQETQYF
14	TRBV11-2	TRBJ2-3	CASSRGVWADTQYF
15	TRBV9	TRBJ1-4	CASSRSGRDGEKLFF
14	TRBV3-1	TRBJ2-5	CASSPRPIPETQYF
16	TRBV6-5	TRBJ2-5	CASSYLSSGSGETQYF
14	TRBV20-1	TRBJ1-2	CSAQQTSSFGGYTF
15	TRBV29-1	TRBJ2-2	CSVEGQGVQTGELFF
15	TRBV7-9	TRBJ1-5	CASSADISGNQPQHF